The next 23 T cell receptor beta chains were all read from a single sample in a study of OX40 agonist ivuxolimab in advanced cancers. The protocol was immunoSEQ multiplex PCR, while the TCRdb copy is restricted to in-frame clones and leaves out a portion. Of fewer than 50,000 clones detected, under 95% appear once; the ten largest clones hold about 15%. This specimen was CD4+ or CD8+ T cells sorted from blood, taken in a trial of the OX40 agonist ivuxolimab. All receptors come from an adult with an advanced solid tumor such as melanoma, head and neck, liver or kidney cancer.

The J gene is TRBJ2-1, the V gene TRBV4-1; D is unclear. Germline lookup yields CDR1 MGHRA and CDR2 YSYEKL. The CDR3 is 15 amino acids. V dropped 4 bases and J dropped 7 bases, with 17 bases sitting between them. The CDR3 sequence is CASSPRVTGQNEQFF. Written as DNA, the CDR3 is TGCGCCAGCAGCCCCCGCGTCACTGGCCAAAATGAGCAGTTCTTC.

The V and J genes are TRBV10-2 and TRBJ2-3; 9 bases agree with TRBD2. Losses at the gene ends were 5 bases for V and 2 bases for J; bases not matched to a gene: 5. Germline lookup yields CDR1 WSHSY and CDR2 SAAADI. This CDR3 is built from 15 residues. DNA for the CDR3: TGCGCCAGCAGTCTGGTAGCGGGAGCCACAGATACGCAGTATTTT. Translated, it gives CASSLVAGATDTQYF.

V is TRBV6-1 and J is TRBJ2-5; D perhaps matches TRBD2 (6 bases). V lost 0 bases and J 5 bases, leaving 19 bases between the germline ends. The length of the CDR3 is 17 residues. The V gene's germline CDR1 is MNHNS and CDR2 SASEGT. The DNA of the CDR3 is TGTGCCAGCAGTGAAGCGAGTAGCGGAGACCCCAGGGAGACCCAGTACTTC. It is translated as CASSEASSGDPRETQYF.

The V gene is TRBV7-2, the J gene TRBJ2-5, with D unclear. The CDR3 is 13 amino acids. The germline CDR1 and CDR2 sequences are SGHTA and FQGNSA. V lost 5 bases to trimming and J lost 5 bases, with 12 bases between them. CDR3 loop: CASSPPPLETQYF. The CDR3, as DNA: TGTGCCAGCAGCCCCCCGCCCCTTGAGACCCAGTACTTC. The whole variable domain, remainder taken from reference TRBV7-2 and TRBJ2-5, is GAGVSQSPSNKVTEKGKDVELRCDPISGHTALYWYRQSLGQGLEFLIYFQGNSAPDKSGLPSDRFSAERTGGSVSTLTIQRTQQEDSAVYLCASSPPPLETQYFGPGTRLLVL.

V usage is TRBV7-2 and J usage is TRBJ2-5; maybe TRBD1 (5 bases). Trimming removed 7 bases at V and 2 bases at J, with 11 bases between. CDR1 and CDR2 (germline): SGHTA, FQGNSA. The CDR3 is 13 residues long. CDR3 sequence: CASKDILQETQYF. CDR3 DNA: TGTGCCAGCAAGGACATCCTTCAAGAGACCCAGTACTTC.

The V call is TRBV6-5, the J call TRBJ2-7; no reliable D call. The CDR3 has 14 residues. V lost 0 bases, J lost 3 bases, and 9 bases lay in between. Germline CDR1 is MNHEY and CDR2 is SVGAGI. CDR3: CASSYSADLYEQYF. DNA of the CDR3: TGTGCCAGCAGTTACTCAGCAGACCTCTACGAGCAGTACTTC.

The chain joins TRBV28 to TRBJ1-5, with 8 nucleotides matching TRBD1. Germline lookup yields CDR1 MDHEN and CDR2 SYDVKM. The CDR3 runs to 13 residues. V was pared by 5 bases and J by 7 bases, with 4 bases of the junction left unmatched. CDR3 DNA sequence: TGTGCCAGCAGTCCGGGACAGGCCCAGCCCCAGCATTTT. Encoded protein: CASSPGQAQPQHF.

This rearrangement joins TRBV7-2 to TRBJ1-5, with D hard to call. Trimming shortened V by 1 base and J by 0 bases, and 4 bases separated the two germline ends. The CDR3 has 14 amino acids. The germline V gene has CDR1 SGHTA and CDR2 FQGNSA. CDR3 in DNA: TGTGCCAGCAGCTTAGGGTATAGCAATCAGCCCCAGCATTTT. Its protein is CASSLGYSNQPQHF. The complete variable domain, with remaining parts taken from reference TRBV7-2 and TRBJ1-5, reads GAGVSQSPSNKVTEKGKDVELRCDPISGHTALYWYRQSLGQGLEFLIYFQGNSAPDKSGLPSDRFSAERTGGSVSTLTIQRTQQEDSAVYLCASSLGYSNQPQHFGDGTRLSIL.

V and J are TRBV7-3 and TRBJ2-3, with D unclear. Trimming removed 2 bases at V and 4 bases at J, with 13 bases between. The CDR3 totals 15 residues. In germline, CDR1 is SGHTA, CDR2 FQGTGA. CDR3 protein: CASSLFESGSDTQYF. The CDR3 bases are TGTGCCAGCAGCTTATTTGAGTCGGGTTCAGATACGCAGTATTTT. Combining the CDR3 with reference TRBV7-3 and TRBJ2-3 gives the whole variable domain GAGVSQTPSNKVTEKGKYVELRCDPISGHTALYWYRQSLGQGPEFLIYFQGTGAADDSGLPNDRFFAVRPEGSVSTLKIQRTERGDSAVYLCASSLFESGSDTQYFGPGTRLTVL.

V and J are TRBV6-5 and TRBJ2-5, with D unresolved. Germline CDR1 and CDR2: MNHEY and SVGAGI. The CDR3 totals 14 residues. V shed 2 bases and J shed 3 bases, with 10 bases lying between them. The CDR3 region is CASSYTTTKETQYF. CDR3 DNA sequence: TGTGCCAGCAGTTACACCACTACGAAAGAGACCCAGTACTTC.

The rearrangement links TRBV9 to TRBJ2-1; 9 bases are shared with TRBD2. The V and J ends lost 4 bases and 0 bases, in that order; junction bases with no gene match: 2. This CDR3 has 15 amino acids. Germline CDR1 is SGDLS and CDR2 is YYNGEE. CDR3 in amino acids: CASSISGSSYNEQFF. CDR3 coding DNA: TGTGCCAGCAGCATTAGCGGGAGCTCCTACAATGAGCAGTTCTTC.

This chain joins TRBV7-2 and TRBJ1-5; D call uncertain. This CDR3 has 16 residues. Trimming left V 0 bases short and J 1 base short, with 10 bases between. The germline V gene encodes CDR1 SGHTA and CDR2 FQGNSA. The CDR3 nucleotides are TGTGCCAGCAGCTTAGCAGAGGGTATAAGCAATCAGCCCCAGCATTTT. It is translated as CASSLAEGISNQPQHF. The complete variable domain, with remaining parts taken from reference TRBV7-2 and TRBJ1-5, reads GAGVSQSPSNKVTEKGKDVELRCDPISGHTALYWYRQSLGQGLEFLIYFQGNSAPDKSGLPSDRFSAERTGGSVSTLTIQRTQQEDSAVYLCASSLAEGISNQPQHFGDGTRLSIL.

V and J are TRBV29-1 and TRBJ2-7, with D possibly being TRBD2 (6 bases). This CDR3 has 13 amino acids. Germline loops: CDR1 SQVTM, CDR2 ANQGSEA. The V end lost 6 bases, the J end lost 2 bases, and 14 bases lay between the germline ends. The CDR3 is CSVLSGLAYEQYF. The CDR3, as DNA: TGCAGCGTCCTCAGCGGGTTAGCCTACGAGCAGTACTTC.

The rearrangement uses TRBV7-3 and TRBJ2-3, with a weak D call TRBD2 (6 bases). There are 15 residues in the CDR3. Germline V lookup: CDR1 SGHTA, CDR2 FQGTGA. V gave up 2 bases and J gave up 2 bases, with 11 bases separating them. In nucleotides, the CDR3 is TGTGCCAGCAGCTTAGGGGGGTTGAACACAGATACGCAGTATTTT. This codes for CASSLGGLNTDTQYF. Filled out from reference TRBV7-3 and TRBJ2-3, the complete variable domain reads GAGVSQTPSNKVTEKGKYVELRCDPISGHTALYWYRQSLGQGPEFLIYFQGTGAADDSGLPNDRFFAVRPEGSVSTLKIQRTERGDSAVYLCASSLGGLNTDTQYFGPGTRLTVL.

This clone appeared once. This chain joins TRBV6-5 and TRBJ2-5, with D maybe TRBD1 (6 bases). Germline values: CDR1 MNHEY, CDR2 SVGAGI. This CDR3 spans 13 amino acids. V gave up 7 bases and J gave up 9 bases, with 18 bases separating them. Here the CDR3 DNA reads TGTGCCAGCAATATACAGGGCCCCATGGCCCAGTACTTC. Translated, it gives CASNIQGPMAQYF.

The chain carries TRBV5-1 and TRBJ2-1, with D hard to call. The ends were cut back, 0 bases at V and 8 bases at J, with 12 bases in the middle. Germline CDR1 SGHRS, CDR2 YFSETQ. The CDR3 contains 14 residues. As DNA, the CDR3 is TGCGCCAGCAGCTTGGGCCTAGGGTCCCATGAGCAGTTCTTC. Translating gives CASSLGLGSHEQFF. The full variable domain, in which reference TRBV5-1 and TRBJ2-1 provide the parts outside the CDR3, is KAGVTQTPRYLIKTRGQQVTLSCSPISGHRSVSWYQQTPGQGLQFLFEYFSETQRNKGNFPGRFSGRQFSNSRSEMNVSTLELGDSALYLCASSLGLGSHEQFFGPGTRLTVL.

The chain employs TRBV7-9 and TRBJ2-2; D is perhaps TRBD2 (6 bases). CDR3 length: 13 residues. Germline V gene sequence: CDR1 SEHNR, CDR2 FQNEAQ (reference sequence). Trimming shortened V by 3 bases and J by 4 bases, and 6 bases separated the two germline ends. For the CDR3, the DNA is TGTGCCAGCAGCTTGGGGGGCACCGGGGAGCTGTTTTTT. Amino acids: CASSLGGTGELFF.

This clone was found a few times. The chain combines TRBV4-1 with TRBJ2-3; maybe TRBD2 (6 bases). Germline CDR1 is MGHRA and CDR2 is YSYEKL. The CDR3 covers 14 residues. V lost 4 bases and J lost 4, with 12 bases in between. The CDR3 here is CASSLTTRPDTQYF. The CDR3 nucleotides are TGCGCCAGCAGCCTAACGACTAGACCAGATACGCAGTATTTT.

This rearrangement joins TRBV6-5 to TRBJ1-5; no clear D. Trimming took off 3 bases at V and 2 bases at J, with 11 bases between the two ends. The CDR3 runs to 15 residues. Germline V CDR1 and CDR2: MNHEY, SVGAGI. The CDR3 spells CASSYGVGGNQPQHF. In nucleotides, the CDR3 is TGTGCCAGCAGTTATGGAGTCGGAGGCAATCAGCCCCAGCATTTT.

The V call is TRBV5-1, the J call TRBJ1-1; D is possibly TRBD1 (5 bases). The CDR3 runs 14 residues. The V and J ends lost 0 bases and 2 bases respectively, with 8 bases between them. Germline CDR1 SGHRS, CDR2 YFSETQ. As DNA, the CDR3 is TGCGCCAGCAGCTTGGCTGACAGTAACACTGAAGCTTTCTTT. This gives the protein CASSLADSNTEAFF.

V is TRBV2 and J is TRBJ2-7; unclear D gene. Trimming took 3 bases from V and 0 from J, leaving 0 bases between them. The CDR3 loop spans 11 amino acids. Germline CDR1 SNHLY, CDR2 FYNNEI. DNA of the CDR3: TGTGCCAGCAGTGACTCCTACGAGCAGTACTTC. Translated, it gives CASSDSYEQYF. Complete variable domain (other parts from reference TRBV2 and TRBJ2-7): EPEVTQTPSHQVTQMGQEVILRCVPISNHLYFYWYRQILGQKVEFLVSFYNNEISEKSEIFDDQFSVERPDGSNFTLKIRSTKLEDSAMYFCASSDSYEQYFGPGTRLTVT.

This clone appeared once. This chain uses TRBV7-8 with TRBJ1-5; a weak D match, TRBD1 (6 bases). Germline CDR1 is SGHVS and CDR2 is FQNEAQ. The V end lost 5 bases, the J end lost 2 bases, and 13 bases lay between the germline ends. This CDR3 is built from 15 residues. DNA of the CDR3: TGTGCCAGCAGCGAGAGTAACAGGGGCAATCAGCCCCAGCATTTT. Amino acid sequence: CASSESNRGNQPQHF. Full variable domain (remainder filled in from reference TRBV7-8 and TRBJ1-5): GAGVSQSPRYKVAKRGQDVALRCDPISGHVSLFWYQQALGQGPEFLTYFQNEAQLDKSGLPSDRFFAERPEGSVSTLKIQRTQQEDSAVYLCASSESNRGNQPQHFGDGTRLSIL.

CDR3 amino acids: CAWSWGEKLFF. In DNA form, the CDR3 reads TGTGCCTGGAGTTGGGGGGAAAAACTGTTTTTT. J is TRBJ1-4 and V is TRBV30; D is possibly TRBD1 (5 bases). There are 11 residues in the CDR3. Trimming took 2 bases from V and 8 from J, leaving 6 bases between them. Per the germline V gene, CDR1 is GTSNPN and CDR2 is SVGIG (reference sequence).